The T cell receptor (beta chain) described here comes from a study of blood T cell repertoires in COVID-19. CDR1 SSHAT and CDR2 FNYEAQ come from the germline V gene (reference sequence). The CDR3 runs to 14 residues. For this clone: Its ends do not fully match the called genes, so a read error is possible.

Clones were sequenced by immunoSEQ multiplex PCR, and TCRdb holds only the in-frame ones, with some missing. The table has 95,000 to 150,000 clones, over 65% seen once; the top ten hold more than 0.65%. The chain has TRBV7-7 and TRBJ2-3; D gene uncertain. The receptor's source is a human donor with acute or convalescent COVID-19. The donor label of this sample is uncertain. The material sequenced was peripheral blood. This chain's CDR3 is CASSPSRLGDTQYF. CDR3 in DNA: TGTGCTAGCAGCCCCTCGAGGTTGGGAGATACGCAGTATTTT.